This T cell receptor beta chain is from a study of blood T cell repertoires in COVID-19 (dated by TCRdb to about 2020). Broadly, across the study: Collaborator samples came from the United States, Italy and Spain and covered acute and convalescent phases of COVID-19. The prospective study material was composed of cDNA or gDNA derived from T cells, B-cell-depleted T cells, or PBMCs. Deeply sampled blood TCRbeta repertoires from subjects exposed to, actively infected with, or recovered from COVID-19 were included in the dataset. Where available, HLA class I and class II types were taken from metadata supplied by the sample provider and were not determined by assay-based typing. The repertoires were released in a freely available public database meant as a resource for research on the immune response to SARS-CoV-2. Sample metadata almost always included a de-identified subject ID, COVID-19 status, age in years and sex. The samples were drawn from the first 160 participants of the ongoing ImmuneRACE study and from 1,200 or so subjects provided by 6 global collaborators.

The immunoSEQ Assay, a bias-controlled multiplex PCR, was used to amplify TCRbeta CDR3 regions from genomic DNA. The study's own analysis went as follows. The number of nucleated cells in each sample was estimated from the amplification of reference gene primers within the assay. Sequence reads were collapsed and filtered to measure the absolute abundance of every unique TCRbeta CDR3 rearrangement. For each sample, productive Simpson clonality was calculated by taking the square root of Simpson's diversity index across productive rearrangements. The table was pulled from immuneACCESS by TCRdb, which kept in-frame rearrangements only. Such tables lose some clones; where checked, under half of the loss comes from unresolved V genes, and the rest has no known cause. The D gene and trimming were derived from the DNA, and the V and J assignments and clone size from that table. Within this sample are approximately 200,000 clones, with approximately 80% of them counted one time only. The ten largest clonotypes hold just under 7.5% of the sample.

Unmatched junction bases come to 6, with V trimmed by 6 bases and J by 0 bases. The germline V gene specifies MRHNA as CDR1 and SNTAGT as CDR2. From the cysteine up to the phenylalanine, the CDR3 has a length of 16 residues. The entry retains the CDR3 DNA only, 48 bases that are in frame from base 1. Overall study outcomes, separate from this receptor: The amount of clinical and demographic metadata varied by source and participant and was provided uncurated.

About this clone itself: Its cognate antigen has yet to be identified. There are no base qualities to consult, and no much larger clone falls within one base.

The collaborating institutions used their own protocols to collect whole blood in K2EDTA tubes. Collaborator samples were shipped for TCRbeta analysis as frozen whole blood, isolated PBMCs, or DNA extracted from either sample type. The sequence derives from a woman aged 45-65 years with acute or convalescent COVID-19. Here the chain combines TRBV6-4 and TRBJ2-2, with 8 bases aligning to TRBD2. The sequenced material came from peripheral blood. The DNA sequence is given as TGTGCCAGCAGCCCTAAGACTAGCGCGAACACCGGGGAGCTGTTTTTT. The translation is CASSPKTSANTGELFF.